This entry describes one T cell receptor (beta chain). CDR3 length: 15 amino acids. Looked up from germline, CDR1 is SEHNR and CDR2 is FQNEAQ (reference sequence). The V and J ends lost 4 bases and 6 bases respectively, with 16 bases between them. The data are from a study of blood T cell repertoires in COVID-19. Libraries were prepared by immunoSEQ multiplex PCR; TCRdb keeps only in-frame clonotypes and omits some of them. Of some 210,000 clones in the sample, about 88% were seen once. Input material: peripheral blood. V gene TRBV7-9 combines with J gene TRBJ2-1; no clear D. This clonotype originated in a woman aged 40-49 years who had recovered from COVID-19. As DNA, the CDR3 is TGTGCCAGCAGCTCCCTAGTAGATCTGGGCAATGAGCAGTTCTTC. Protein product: CASSSLVDLGNEQFF.